Shown below are 3 T cell receptor beta chains from a single sample sequenced in a study of cytomegalovirus exposure and HLA in healthy donors. Researchers ran the PCR with 60 Vbeta and 13 Jbeta primers. Libraries were prepared by immunoSEQ multiplex PCR; TCRdb keeps only in-frame clonotypes and omits some of them. The table shows fewer than 110,000 clones, with around 85% occurring only once. Sequenced material: PBMCs. The receptor set was obtained from a man aged 30 to 45 in good health and CMV-seronegative.

This rearrangement joins TRBV30 to TRBJ1-5; 9 bases map to TRBD1. This CDR3 comprises 14 residues. Germline CDR1 reads GTSNPN; CDR2 reads SVGIG (reference sequence). Trimming cost V 0 bases and J 4 bases; bases outside gene matches: 1. CDR3 DNA: TGTGCCTGGAGTGTTGACAGGGGGAATCAGCCCCAGCATTTT. Its protein is CAWSVDRGNQPQHF.

This clone was found once. V usage is TRBV4-3 and J usage is TRBJ2-7; D ambiguous. The germline V gene encodes CDR1 LGHNA and CDR2 YSLEER. V was trimmed by 0 bases and J by 3 bases, leaving 3 bases between them. CDR3 length: 12 residues. The DNA of the CDR3 is TGCGCCAGCAGCCAAGATCGCTACGAGCAGTACTTC. Translated: CASSQDRYEQYF.

The rearrangement uses TRBV5-1 and TRBJ2-3; D perhaps matches TRBD2 (6 bases). Germline V gene lookup returns CDR1 SGHRS and CDR2 YFSETQ. Trimming took 2 bases from V and 4 from J, leaving 11 bases between them. The CDR3 length is 14 residues. Written as DNA, the CDR3 is TGCGCCAGCAGCTTCGAGGAGCGGGCAGATACGCAGTATTTT. This translates into CASSFEERADTQYF.